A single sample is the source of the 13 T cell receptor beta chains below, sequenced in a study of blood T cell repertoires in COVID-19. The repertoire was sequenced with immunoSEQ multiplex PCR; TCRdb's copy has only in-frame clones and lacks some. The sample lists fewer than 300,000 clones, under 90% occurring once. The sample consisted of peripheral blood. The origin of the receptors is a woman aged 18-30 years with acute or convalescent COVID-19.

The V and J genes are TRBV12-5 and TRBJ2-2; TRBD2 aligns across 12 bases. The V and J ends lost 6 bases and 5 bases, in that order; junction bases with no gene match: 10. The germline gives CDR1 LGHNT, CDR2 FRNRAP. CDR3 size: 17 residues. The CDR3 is CASGTGLAGPRTGELFF. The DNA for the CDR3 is TGTGCTAGTGGAACCGGACTAGCGGGACCTCGGACCGGGGAGCTGTTTTTT. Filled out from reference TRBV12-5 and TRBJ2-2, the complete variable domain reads DARVTQTPRHKVTEMGQEVTMRCQPILGHNTVFWYRQTMMQGLELLAYFRNRAPLDDSGMPKDRFSAEMPDATLATLKIQPSEPRDSAVYFCASGTGLAGPRTGELFFGEGSRLTVL.

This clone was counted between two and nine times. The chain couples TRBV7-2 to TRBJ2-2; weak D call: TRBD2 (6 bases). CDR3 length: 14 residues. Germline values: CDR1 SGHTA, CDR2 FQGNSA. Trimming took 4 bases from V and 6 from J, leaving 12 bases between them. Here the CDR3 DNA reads TGTGCCAGCAGCTCGCATTGGGAGGCCGGGGAGCTGTTTTTT. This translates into CASSSHWEAGELFF.

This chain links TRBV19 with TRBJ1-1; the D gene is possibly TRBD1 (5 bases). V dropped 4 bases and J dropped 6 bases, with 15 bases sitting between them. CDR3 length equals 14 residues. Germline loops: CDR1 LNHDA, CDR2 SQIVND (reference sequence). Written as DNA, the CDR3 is TGTGCCAGTAGTAGGGGCGGGGGAATGGCTGAAGCTTTCTTT. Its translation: CASSRGGGMAEAFF.

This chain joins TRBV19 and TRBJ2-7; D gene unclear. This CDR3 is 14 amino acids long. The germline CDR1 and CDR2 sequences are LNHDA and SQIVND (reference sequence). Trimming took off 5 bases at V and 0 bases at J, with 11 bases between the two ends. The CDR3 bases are TGTGCCAGTAGTTACGAGTCGAGCTCCTACGAGCAGTACTTC. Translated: CASSYESSSYEQYF.

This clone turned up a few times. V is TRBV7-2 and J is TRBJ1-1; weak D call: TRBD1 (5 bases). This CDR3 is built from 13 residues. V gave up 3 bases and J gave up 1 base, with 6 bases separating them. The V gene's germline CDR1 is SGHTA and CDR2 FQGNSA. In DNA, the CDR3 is TGTGCCAGCAGCTTCGGGGGGAACACTGAAGCTTTCTTT. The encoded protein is CASSFGGNTEAFF.

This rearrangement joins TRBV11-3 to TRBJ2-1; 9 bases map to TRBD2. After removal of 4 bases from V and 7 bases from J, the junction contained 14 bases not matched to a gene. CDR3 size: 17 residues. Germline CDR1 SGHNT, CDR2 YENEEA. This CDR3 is CASSYESSGRKYNEQFF. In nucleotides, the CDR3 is TGTGCCAGCAGCTATGAAAGTAGCGGGAGAAAGTATAATGAGCAGTTCTTC.

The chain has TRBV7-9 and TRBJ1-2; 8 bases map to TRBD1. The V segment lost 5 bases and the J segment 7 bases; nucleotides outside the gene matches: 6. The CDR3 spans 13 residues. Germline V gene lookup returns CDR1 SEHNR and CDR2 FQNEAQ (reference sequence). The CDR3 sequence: CASSTAQGAGYTF. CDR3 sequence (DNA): TGTGCCAGCAGCACCGCGCAGGGGGCTGGCTACACCTTC.

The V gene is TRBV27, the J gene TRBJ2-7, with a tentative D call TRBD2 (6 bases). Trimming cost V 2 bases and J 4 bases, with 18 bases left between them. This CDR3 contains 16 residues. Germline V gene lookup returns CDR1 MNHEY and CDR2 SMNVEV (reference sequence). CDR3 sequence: CASSLDSRGELYEQYF. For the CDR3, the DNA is TGTGCCAGCAGTTTAGACTCTCGCGGGGAACTTTACGAGCAGTACTTC.

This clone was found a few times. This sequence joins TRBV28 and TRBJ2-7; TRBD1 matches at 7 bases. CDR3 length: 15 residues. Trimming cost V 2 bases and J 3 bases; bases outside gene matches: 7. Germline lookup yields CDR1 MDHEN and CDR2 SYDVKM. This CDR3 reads CASSLAKTGSYEQYF. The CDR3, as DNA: TGTGCCAGCAGTTTAGCAAAGACAGGGAGCTACGAGCAGTACTTC.

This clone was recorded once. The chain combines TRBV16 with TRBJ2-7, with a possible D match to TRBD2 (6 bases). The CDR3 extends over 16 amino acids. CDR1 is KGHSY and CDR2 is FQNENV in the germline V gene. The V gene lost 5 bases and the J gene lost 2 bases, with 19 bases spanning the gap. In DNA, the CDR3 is TGTGCCAGCAGCAAAAGGGGCGGGGCCTGGACCTACGAGCAGTACTTC. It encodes CASSKRGGAWTYEQYF.

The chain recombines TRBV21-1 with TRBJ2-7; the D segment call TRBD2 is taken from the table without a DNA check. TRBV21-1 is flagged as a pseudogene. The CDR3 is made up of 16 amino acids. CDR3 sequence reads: CASSSKPSGIPYEQYF. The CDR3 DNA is TGTGCCAGCAGCAGCAAACCTAGCGGGATCCCCTACGAGCAGTACTTC.

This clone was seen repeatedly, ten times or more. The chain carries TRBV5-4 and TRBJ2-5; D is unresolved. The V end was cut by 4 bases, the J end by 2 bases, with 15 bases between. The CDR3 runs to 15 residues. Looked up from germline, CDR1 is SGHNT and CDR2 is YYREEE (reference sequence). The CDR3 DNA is TGTGCCAGCAGCGACGGTCCTACAGTGCAAGAGACCCAGTACTTC. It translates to CASSDGPTVQETQYF.

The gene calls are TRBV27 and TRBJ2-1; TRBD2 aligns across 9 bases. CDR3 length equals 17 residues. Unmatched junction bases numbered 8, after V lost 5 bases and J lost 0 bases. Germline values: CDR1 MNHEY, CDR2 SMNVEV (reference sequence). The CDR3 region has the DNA TGTGCCAGCAGTCCGCGACTAGCGGATTCCTCCTACAATGAGCAGTTCTTC. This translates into CASSPRLADSSYNEQFF.